The 20 T cell receptor beta chains listed next were all sequenced from one sample in a study of spatial heterogeneity in lung cancer. Their specific antigens are unknown. Time point defined: sample taken at primary tumor resection. TCRdb reprocessed the 5' RACE reads with MiXCR, giving one entry per CDR3 protein. Among a few thousand distinct CDR3 sequences listed, under 13% were seen once. Study conclusions and caveats: Expanded intratumoral alpha and beta TCR counts tracked tumor mutation counts.

The sample was lung tumor tissue, taken at surgery. The receptors stem from a female donor with early-stage non-small cell lung cancer.

This clonotype is medium-sized within its sample. This chain joins TRBV9 and TRBJ2-3; TRBD1 agrees at 11 bases. Germline loops: CDR1 SGDLS, CDR2 YYNGEE. CDR3 length: 19 residues. J was trimmed by 0 bases and V by 1 base; bases with no gene match: 10. CDR3 nucleotide sequence: TGTGCCAGCAGCGTATCCCGGGACAGGGGGACCGCTAGCACAGATACGCAGTATTTT. Translating gives CASSVSRDRGTASTDTQYF.

The chain combines TRBV20-1 with TRBJ1-4; 7 nucleotides line up with TRBD1. The germline CDR1 and CDR2 sequences are DFQATT and SNEGSKA (reference sequence). Losses at the gene ends were 5 bases for V and 8 bases for J; bases not matched to a gene: 2. The CDR3 contains 11 residues. CDR3 residues: CSAFRGEKLFF. Here the CDR3 DNA reads TGCAGTGCTTTCAGGGGGGAAAAACTGTTTTTT.

The chain uses TRBV5-1 and TRBJ2-3, with TRBD2 identical over 12 bases. V was pared by 3 bases and J by 3 bases, with 5 bases of the junction left unmatched. There are 16 residues in the CDR3. Germline CDR1 reads SGHRS; CDR2 reads YFSETQ. This CDR3 is CASSSLAGGTTDTQYF. The CDR3 DNA is TGCGCCAGCAGCTCTCTAGCGGGGGGGACAACAGATACGCAGTATTTT.

In this sample, this clonotype is large. The CDR3 DNA sequence: TGTGCCAGGAGGACTAGCGGCTACAATGAGCAGTTCTTC. It translates to CARRTSGYNEQFF. This chain joins TRBV5-4 and TRBJ2-1; 10 positions match TRBD2. The germline CDR1 and CDR2 sequences are SGHNT and YYREEE (reference sequence). The ends lost 8 bases at V and 3 bases at J; junction bases unmatched: 2. The CDR3 has 13 amino acids.

In its sample, this clonotype ranks as medium-sized. This chain connects TRBV7-3 to TRBJ2-6; either TRBD1 or TRBD2 may supply D (6 bases each). V lost 3 bases, J lost 0 bases, and 9 bases lay in between. This CDR3 has 16 amino acids. CDR1 is SGHTA and CDR2 is FQGTGA in the germline V gene. The DNA for the CDR3 is TGTGCCAGCAGCTTCCGGGGGCCCTCTGGGGCCAACGTCCTGACTTTC. It codes for CASSFRGPSGANVLTF. Drawing the rest from reference TRBV7-3 and TRBJ2-6, the complete variable domain is GAGVSQTPSNKVTEKGKYVELRCDPISGHTALYWYRQSLGQGPEFLIYFQGTGAADDSGLPNDRFFAVRPEGSVSTLKIQRTERGDSAVYLCASSFRGPSGANVLTFGAGSRLTVL.

The rearrangement uses TRBV9 and TRBJ2-5, with a tentative D call TRBD2 (6 bases). There are 14 residues in the CDR3. V was clipped by 0 bases and J by 5 bases, with 11 bases between them. Germline CDR1 and CDR2: SGDLS and YYNGEE. As DNA, the CDR3 is TGTGCCAGCAGCGTAGGGGACTTCGGGGAGACCCAGTACTTC. Protein sequence: CASSVGDFGETQYF.

In its sample, this clonotype is medium-sized. The chain recombines TRBV6-5 with TRBJ2-1; D is unclear. Between the trimmed V and J ends, which lost 3 bases and 10 bases, there was a span of 16 bases. The CDR3 runs to 14 residues. Germline V gene lookup returns CDR1 MNHEY and CDR2 SVGAGI. CDR3: CASSYSLASREQFF. In nucleotides, the CDR3 is TGTGCCAGCAGTTATTCCCTCGCCTCTCGGGAGCAGTTCTTC.

By share of the sample, this clonotype is medium-sized. The chain joins TRBV7-8 to TRBJ1-4; TRBD1 might be the D (6 bases). Germline CDR1 SGHVS, CDR2 FQNEAQ. Trimming shortened V by 6 bases and J by 4 bases, and 12 bases separated the two germline ends. This CDR3 spans 14 amino acids. CDR3 DNA: TGTGCCAGCAGTTACAGGGATGTTAATGAAAAACTGTTTTTT. Amino acid sequence: CASSYRDVNEKLFF.

By frequency in the sample, this clonotype is medium-sized. V usage is TRBV10-3 and J usage is TRBJ1-5, with D unclear. The germline CDR1 and CDR2 sequences are ENHRY and SYGVKD. V lost 4 bases to trimming and J lost 2 bases, with 15 bases between them. This CDR3 is built from 16 residues. This CDR3 reads CAISASGGRGNQPQHF. In DNA form, the CDR3 reads TGTGCCATCAGTGCATCTGGCGGGAGGGGCAATCAGCCCCAGCATTTT.

The sample holds a few counts of this clonotype. V and J are TRBV2 and TRBJ2-3; weak D call: TRBD2 (6 bases). The germline V gene encodes CDR1 SNHLY and CDR2 FYNNEI. This CDR3 region has 13 residues. With 4 bases removed from V and 6 bases from J, the gap between germline ends came to 11 bases. CDR3 loop: CASSAGALDTQYF. For the CDR3, the DNA is TGTGCCAGCAGTGCGGGAGCGCTGGATACGCAGTATTTT.

The chain combines TRBV28 with TRBJ1-2, with no clear D. Germline CDR1 MDHEN, CDR2 SYDVKM. This CDR3 spans 16 amino acids. Trimming pared 3 bases from V and 4 bases from J, leaving 18 bases between. The CDR3 region has the DNA TGTGCCAGCAGTTTGGTATTTTCCCAGAGTGGCTATGGCTACACCTTC. Its translation is CASSLVFSQSGYGYTF.

In its sample, this clonotype is medium-sized. CDR3 protein: CASSPSGVNTDTQYF. In nucleotides, the CDR3 is TGTGCCAGCAGCCCTAGCGGGGTGAACACAGATACGCAGTATTTT. This sequence joins TRBV7-2 and TRBJ2-3; 9 bases are shared with TRBD2. Germline CDR1 SGHTA, CDR2 FQGNSA. V was pared by 5 bases and J by 2 bases, with 5 bases of the junction left unmatched. CDR3 length: 15 amino acids.

By its share, this clonotype is medium-sized (0.01 to 0.1%). The chain recombines TRBV7-9 with TRBJ2-3; the D gene could be TRBD1 or TRBD2 (6 bases each). Germline lookup yields CDR1 SEHNR and CDR2 FQNEAQ (reference sequence). This CDR3 contains 16 residues. V dropped 5 bases and J dropped 5 bases, with 20 bases sitting between them. The CDR3 region is CASSLLPDGGGDTQYF. The CDR3 DNA sequence: TGTGCCAGCAGCCTGTTACCTGACGGGGGCGGAGATACGCAGTATTTT.

This rearrangement joins TRBV27 to TRBJ2-7; D remains ambiguous. Germline V CDR1 and CDR2: MNHEY, SMNVEV (reference sequence). The CDR3 loop spans 12 amino acids. Trimming removed 5 bases at V and 3 bases at J, with 8 bases between. The CDR3 DNA sequence: TGTGCCAGCAGTCACAATAACTACGAGCAGTACTTC. This translates into CASSHNNYEQYF.

In its sample, this clonotype is medium-sized. The V call is TRBV12-3 or TRBV12-4, the J call TRBJ2-2; D remains ambiguous. The V and J ends lost 5 bases and 4 bases respectively, with 8 bases between them. The CDR3 spans 13 residues. The CDR3 nucleotides read TGTGCCAGCAGTCAGACTCGCACCGGGGAGCTGTTTTTT. Protein: CASSQTRTGELFF.

The rearrangement joins TRBV30 to TRBJ1-3; 8 nucleotides match TRBD1. Trimming cost V 3 bases and J 0 bases; bases outside gene matches: 22. This CDR3 has 21 amino acids. The germline V gene encodes CDR1 GTSNPN and CDR2 SVGIG (reference sequence). CDR3 protein: CAWSRESFGQGSIDSGNTIYF. CDR3 coding DNA: TGTGCCTGGAGCCGCGAGTCTTTTGGACAGGGTTCGATAGACTCTGGAAACACCATATATTTT.

The chain combines TRBV12-3 or TRBV12-4 with TRBJ1-4, with D possibly TRBD1 on 5 matching bases. This CDR3 is 14 amino acids long. The V end was cut by 6 bases, the J end by 8 bases, with 16 bases between. CDR3 residues: CASRTGTGNEKLFF. In DNA, the CDR3 is TGTGCCAGCAGAACCGGGACCGGAAACGAAAAACTGTTTTTT.

The chain links TRBV6-2 or TRBV6-3 to TRBJ1-2; no firm D call. Germline assignment: CDR1 MNHEY and CDR2 SVGEGT. V was clipped by 0 bases and J by 4 bases, with 15 bases between them. The CDR3 is made up of 16 amino acids. Here the CDR3 DNA reads TGTGCCAGCAGTTACTCGTTGGGGAGAAAACTCTATGGCTACACCTTC. Protein product: CASSYSLGRKLYGYTF.

The chain links TRBV11-2 to TRBJ2-5, with D tentatively TRBD1 (5 bases). CDR1 and CDR2 (germline): SGHAT, FQNNGV. Trimming pared 0 bases from V and 4 bases from J, leaving 6 bases between. This CDR3 is 13 amino acids long. CDR3 coding DNA: TGTGCCAGCAGCTTAGAGGGGCCAGAGACCCAGTACTTC. It encodes CASSLEGPETQYF.

By share of the sample, this clonotype is medium-sized. This chain's CDR3 is CATSRVRTSQNTGELFF. The CDR3 bases are TGTGCCACCAGCAGAGTGAGGACTAGCCAGAACACCGGGGAGCTGTTTTTT. The chain has TRBV15 and TRBJ2-2; 8 bases fit TRBD2. The V and J ends lost 1 base and 1 base, in that order; junction bases with no gene match: 5. In germline, CDR1 is LNHNV, CDR2 YYDKDF (reference sequence). This CDR3 contains 17 residues.